Each of the 10 T cell receptor beta chains below was sequenced from the same sample in a study of T-cell memory formation after mild COVID-19. TCRdb called the 5' RACE reads again in MiXCR, with one record for every CDR3 protein. The sample contains roughly 580,000 distinct CDR3 sequences, over 15% of which appear only once. Sequencing input: PBMCs or a T cell subset sorted from them (not recorded which). The source is an adult woman who had mild COVID-19 (a few samples of this study predate the infection). Cell type and time point are not known.

The V and J genes are TRBV5-4 and TRBJ2-1; 11 bases fit TRBD2. This CDR3 spans 16 amino acids. Germline V gene sequence: CDR1 SGHNT, CDR2 YYREEE (reference sequence). The V gene end was trimmed by 4 bases and the J gene end by 3 bases; junction bases not matched to a gene: 6. DNA of the CDR3: TGTGCCAGCAGCCACCGACTAGCGGGGATCTACAATGAGCAGTTCTTC. Translation gives CASSHRLAGIYNEQFF.

The sample holds many counts of this clonotype. V gene TRBV4-3 combines with J gene TRBJ2-5, with D possibly being TRBD2 (5 bases). There are 14 residues in the CDR3. V lost 4 bases to trimming and J lost 2 bases, with 11 bases between them. Germline assignment: CDR1 LGHNA and CDR2 YSLEER. CDR3 DNA: TGCGCCAGCAGCCTTTCCGGGGTGCAAGAGACCCAGTACTTC. Its protein is CASSLSGVQETQYF.

The chain is built from TRBV24-1 and TRBJ2-1; D not certain. V shed 4 bases and J shed 9 bases, with 12 bases lying between them. The CDR3 has 13 amino acids. The germline gives CDR1 KGHDR, CDR2 SFDVKD. CDR3 DNA sequence: TGTGCCACCAGTGACCCGAACAGTGGTGAGCAGTTCTTC. Protein: CATSDPNSGEQFF.

CDR3: CASSLLQGEYEQYF. As DNA, the CDR3 is TGTGCCAGCAGCCTGCTTCAGGGGGAATACGAGCAGTACTTC. The rearrangement joins TRBV5-5 to TRBJ2-7, with TRBD1 matching over 7 bases. The CDR3 is 14 amino acids. V trimming: 4 bases; J trimming: 4 bases; junction bases outside the gene matches: 8. CDR1 is SGHKS and CDR2 is YYEKEE in the germline V gene (reference sequence).

The table lists this clonotype with a few counts. J is TRBJ2-7 and V is TRBV12-3 or TRBV12-4; a possible D gene is TRBD1 (5 bases). The ends were cut back, 6 bases at V and 6 bases at J, with 12 bases in the middle. CDR3 length: 12 residues. CDR3: CASSAPGFEQYF. For the CDR3, the DNA is TGTGCCAGCAGCGCTCCAGGGTTCGAGCAGTACTTC.

This clonotype came up a few times. This chain links TRBV3-1 with TRBJ2-7; D ambiguous. The germline V gene encodes CDR1 LGHDT and CDR2 YNNKEL (reference sequence). Trimming left V 1 base short and J 2 bases short, with 9 bases between. The CDR3 loop spans 14 amino acids. In DNA form, the CDR3 reads TGTGCCAGCAGCCAAGGAGGTGAACCCTACGAGCAGTACTTC. Translating it yields CASSQGGEPYEQYF.

The rearrangement links TRBV7-6 to TRBJ2-7; no firm D call. V lost 4 bases and J lost 2, with 18 bases in between. CDR1 is SGHVS and CDR2 is FNYEAQ in the germline V gene. The CDR3 consists of 16 residues. The CDR3 region has the DNA TGTGCCAGCAGCTCCACCCTGAAAGGTCTGGCCTACGAGCAGTACTTC. It encodes CASSSTLKGLAYEQYF.

This clonotype was detected ten times or more. CDR3 sequence reads: CASSPRGRANTGELFF. CDR3 nucleotides: TGTGCCAGCAGCCCCCGCGGGCGCGCGAACACCGGGGAGCTGTTTTTT. V gene TRBV7-8 combines with J gene TRBJ2-2; D is possibly TRBD2 (5 bases). This CDR3 spans 16 amino acids. The germline V gene encodes CDR1 SGHVS and CDR2 FQNEAQ. The V and J ends lost 5 bases and 0 bases respectively, with 13 bases between them.

A few counts support this clonotype. Compared with germline, one end of the junction differs, possibly owing to a read error. The V and J genes are TRBV9 and TRBJ2-7; D may be TRBD2 (7 bases). CDR1 is SGDLS, CDR2 YYNGEE, per germline. CDR3 length equals 15 residues. CDR3 bases: TGTGCCAGCAGTGTGGGGGGGGCTAGCTCCGACGAGCAGTACTTC. This translates into CASSVGGASSDEQYF. The complete variable domain, with remaining parts taken from reference TRBV9 and TRBJ2-7, reads DSGVTQTPKHLITATGQRVTLRCSPRSGDLSVYWYQQSLDQGLQFLIQYYNGEERAKGNILERFSAQQFPDLHSELNLSSLELGDSALYFCASSVGGASSDEQYFGPGTRLTVT.

Only a few counts were recorded for this clonotype. The V and J genes are TRBV4-3 and TRBJ2-3; D remains unclear. CDR3 length equals 13 residues. Germline V gene lookup returns CDR1 LGHNA and CDR2 YSLEER. Trimming shortened V by 0 bases and J by 2 bases, and 3 bases separated the two germline ends. CDR3 bases: TGCGCCAGCAGCCAAGATCTCACAGATACGCAGTATTTT. Translation gives CASSQDLTDTQYF.